The rows below give T cell receptor beta chains drawn from one sample of a study of T cells after yellow fever vaccination. TCRdb re-analysed the 5' RACE reads in MiXCR, keeping a single row per CDR3 protein. This sample yields some 500,000 distinct CDR3 sequences, of which about 14% are seen a single time; over 12% belongs to the top ten. The sample here was PBMCs, taken on the day of the yellow fever booster vaccination. These receptors were obtained from a man aged 25 to 45 who received the YFV17D yellow fever vaccine. CDR3s include the opening cysteine and the closing phenylalanine or tryptophan. D genes are given only for firm matches. Where a row states a size, it is once, few, many or the class of an expanded clone; other rows omit it.

abundance	v_gene	d_gene	j_gene	CDR3nt	CDR3aa
many	TRBV6-5	TRBD2	TRBJ2-7	TGTGCCAGCAGTTACGCGATAGCGGGAAACTACGAGCAGTACTTC	CASSYAIAGNYEQYF
few	TRBV11-2	TRBD2	TRBJ2-3	TGTGCCAGCAGCTTAGACCCAGGACTAGCGGGTGGAGGAACAGATACGCAGTATTTT	CASSLDPGLAGGGTDTQYF
few	TRBV6-6	TRBD1	TRBJ2-7	TGTGCCAGCACTTTGGACAGGGTCCACGAGCAGTACTTC	CASTLDRVHEQYF
few	TRBV19	TRBD1	TRBJ2-7	TGTGCCAGTAGTCCCGGGGCAGGGGGTACCTACGAGCAGTACTTC	CASSPGAGGTYEQYF
-	TRBV5-1	TRBD1	TRBJ1-1	TGCGCCAGCAGCATGGGACAGTTCAAGTCCGACGCTGAAGCTTTCTTT	CASSMGQFKSDAEAFF
-	TRBV28	TRBD2	TRBJ2-5	TGTGCCAGCAGAACTAGCGGAGCGGCGGAGACCCAGTACTTC	CASRTSGAAETQYF
few	TRBV12-3/TRBV12-4	-	TRBJ1-3	TGTGCCAGTGTCGTCGCGAGAAACACCATATATTTT	CASVVARNTIYF
many	TRBV12-3/TRBV12-4	TRBD1	TRBJ1-2	TGTGCCAGCAGTTCGGCAGGGGGGCATGGCTACACCTTC	CASSSAGGHGYTF
few	TRBV20-1	-	TRBJ2-3	TGCAGTGCTAGAAGGGCGGCGGGCACACACACAGATACGCAGTATTTT	CSARRAAGTHTDTQYF
-	TRBV12-3/TRBV12-4	-	TRBJ1-4	TGTGCCAGCAGTTTAGGAGCTACAGATGAAAAACTGTTTTTT	CASSLGATDEKLFF
-	TRBV7-2	-	TRBJ2-1	TGTGCCAGCAACCTGGACACCTGGGAGCAGTTCTTC	CASNLDTWEQFF
few	TRBV6-6	-	TRBJ1-2	TGTGCCAGCATCTCCGCCAGGGGCTATGGCTACACCTTC	CASISARGYGYTF
few	TRBV7-6	-	TRBJ1-1	TGTGCCAGCAGTGACCGTAGGGGGGCAGTCACTGAAGCTTTCTTT	CASSDRRGAVTEAFF
many	TRBV6-5	-	TRBJ1-2	TGTGCCAGCAGTTACTCTGGGGGGTACGACGGCTACACCTTC	CASSYSGGYDGYTF
few	TRBV5-4	TRBD2	TRBJ2-7	TGTGCCAGCAGCTTGAAGACTAGCGGGAGATTCGAGCAGTACTTC	CASSLKTSGRFEQYF
many	TRBV5-6	-	TRBJ2-5	TGTGCCAGCAGCTTGTCAGCCCAAGAGACCCAGTACTTC	CASSLSAQETQYF
few	TRBV4-3	-	TRBJ2-5	TGCGCCAGCAGCCAAGATACGATAGCGAAGGCCCAGTACTTC	CASSQDTIAKAQYF